This T cell receptor (beta chain) was obtained from a study of T cell responses to AZD1222 COVID-19 vaccine. Whole-study findings and limits: Targets within unmutated variant regions were reportedly found for nearly half of spike-specific TCRs. Without day 14 samples, only post-peak T cell repertoires were studied.

TCRdb's table, derived via immunoSEQ multiplex PCR, lists solely in-frame clones and lacks some. The table includes more than 110,000 clones, around 89% detected once. Comments on this clone: Its antigen is undetermined.

V was pared by 5 bases and J by 1 base, with 15 bases between. Looked up from germline, CDR1 is SGHVS and CDR2 is FQNEAQ. CDR3 length: 16 amino acids. The sequencing used peripheral blood, collected on day 0 of AZD1222 vaccination. This sequence was found in an adult in good health. The chain carries TRBV7-8 and TRBJ1-5; D perhaps matches TRBD1 (5 bases). This CDR3 is CASSTTVYKSNQPQHF. Here the CDR3 DNA reads TGTGCCAGCAGCACGACAGTTTATAAAAGCAATCAGCCCCAGCATTTT.